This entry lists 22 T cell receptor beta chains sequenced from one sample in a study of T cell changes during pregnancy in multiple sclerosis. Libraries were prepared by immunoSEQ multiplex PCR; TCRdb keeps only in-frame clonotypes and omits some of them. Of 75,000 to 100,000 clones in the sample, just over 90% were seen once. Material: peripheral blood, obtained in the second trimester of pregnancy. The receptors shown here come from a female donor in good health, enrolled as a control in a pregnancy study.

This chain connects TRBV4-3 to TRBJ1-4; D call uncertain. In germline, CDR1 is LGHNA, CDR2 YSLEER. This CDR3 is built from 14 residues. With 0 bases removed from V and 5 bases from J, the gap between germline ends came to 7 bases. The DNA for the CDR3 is TGCGCCAGCAGCCAAGATGTCCTAAATGAAAAACTGTTTTTT. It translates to CASSQDVLNEKLFF.

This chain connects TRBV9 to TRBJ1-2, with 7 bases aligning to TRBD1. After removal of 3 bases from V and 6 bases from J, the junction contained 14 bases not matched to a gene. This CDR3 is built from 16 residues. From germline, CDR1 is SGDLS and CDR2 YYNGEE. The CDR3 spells CASSASVRTGTNGYTF. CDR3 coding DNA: TGTGCCAGCAGCGCCTCCGTGAGGACAGGAACCAATGGCTACACCTTC.

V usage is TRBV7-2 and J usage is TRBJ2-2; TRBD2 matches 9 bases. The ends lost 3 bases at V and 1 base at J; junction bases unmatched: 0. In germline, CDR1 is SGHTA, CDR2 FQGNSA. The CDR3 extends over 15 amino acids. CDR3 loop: CASSLTSGNTGELFF. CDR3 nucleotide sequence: TGTGCCAGCAGCTTGACTAGCGGGAACACCGGGGAGCTGTTTTTT.

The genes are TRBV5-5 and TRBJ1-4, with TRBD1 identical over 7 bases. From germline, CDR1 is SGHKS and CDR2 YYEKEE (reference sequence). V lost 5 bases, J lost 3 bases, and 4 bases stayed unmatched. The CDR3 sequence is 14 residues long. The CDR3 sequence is CASREGAANEKLFF. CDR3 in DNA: TGTGCCAGCAGAGAGGGGGCAGCTAATGAAAAACTGTTTTTT. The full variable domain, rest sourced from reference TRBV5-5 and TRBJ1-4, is DAGVTQSPTHLIKTRGQQVTLRCSPISGHKSVSWYQQVLGQGPQFIFQYYEKEERGRGNFPDRFSARQFPNYSSELNVNALLLGDSALYLCASREGAANEKLFFGSGTQLSVL.

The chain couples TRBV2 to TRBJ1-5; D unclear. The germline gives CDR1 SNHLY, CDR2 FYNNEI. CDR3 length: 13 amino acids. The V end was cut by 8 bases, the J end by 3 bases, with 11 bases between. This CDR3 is CASRKTYNQPQHF. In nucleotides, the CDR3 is TGTGCCAGCCGGAAGACTTACAATCAGCCCCAGCATTTT.

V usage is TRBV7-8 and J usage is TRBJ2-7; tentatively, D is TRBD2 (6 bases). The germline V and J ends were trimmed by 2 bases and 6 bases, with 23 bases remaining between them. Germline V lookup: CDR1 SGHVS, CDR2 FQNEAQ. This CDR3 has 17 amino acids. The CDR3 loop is CASSLLFHGEEAAEQYF. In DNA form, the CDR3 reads TGTGCCAGCAGCTTACTATTTCACGGGGAGGAGGCCGCCGAGCAGTACTTC.

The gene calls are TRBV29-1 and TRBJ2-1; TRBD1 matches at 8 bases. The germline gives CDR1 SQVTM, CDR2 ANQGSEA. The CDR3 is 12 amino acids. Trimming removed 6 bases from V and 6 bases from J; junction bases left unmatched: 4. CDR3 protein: CSVRTGGNEQFF. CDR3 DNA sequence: TGCAGCGTCCGTACAGGGGGCAATGAGCAGTTCTTC.

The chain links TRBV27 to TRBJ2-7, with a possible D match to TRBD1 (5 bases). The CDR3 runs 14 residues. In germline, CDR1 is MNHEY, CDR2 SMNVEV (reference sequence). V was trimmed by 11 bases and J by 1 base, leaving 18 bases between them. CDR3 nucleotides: TGTGCCTCTCGAGACGACCAGGGTTCCTACGAGCAGTACTTC. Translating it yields CASRDDQGSYEQYF.

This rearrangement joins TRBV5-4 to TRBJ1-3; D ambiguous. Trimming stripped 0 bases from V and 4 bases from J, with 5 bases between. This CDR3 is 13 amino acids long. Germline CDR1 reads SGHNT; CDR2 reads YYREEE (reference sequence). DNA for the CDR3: TGTGCCAGCAGCTTGGCTTCGGGAAACACCATATATTTT. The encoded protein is CASSLASGNTIYF. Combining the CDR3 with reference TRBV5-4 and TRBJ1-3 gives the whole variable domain ETGVTQSPTHLIKTRGQQVTLRCSSQSGHNTVSWYQQALGQGPQFIFQYYREEENGRGNFPPRFSGLQFPNYSSELNVNALELDDSALYLCASSLASGNTIYFGEGSWLTVV.

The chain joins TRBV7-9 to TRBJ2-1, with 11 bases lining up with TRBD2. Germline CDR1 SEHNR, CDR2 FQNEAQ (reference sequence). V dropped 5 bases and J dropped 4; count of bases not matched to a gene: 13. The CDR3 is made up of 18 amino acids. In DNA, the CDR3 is TGTGCCAGCAGCCGGACCCCTATAGCGGGAGGGTTTTACAATGAGCAGTTCTTC. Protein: CASSRTPIAGGFYNEQFF.

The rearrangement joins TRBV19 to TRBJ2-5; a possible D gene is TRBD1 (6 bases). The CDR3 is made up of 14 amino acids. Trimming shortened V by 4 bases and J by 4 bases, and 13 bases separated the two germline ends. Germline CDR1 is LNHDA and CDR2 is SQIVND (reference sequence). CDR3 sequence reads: CASSNYRDGETQYF. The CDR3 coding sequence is TGTGCCAGTAGTAACTACAGGGACGGAGAGACCCAGTACTTC.

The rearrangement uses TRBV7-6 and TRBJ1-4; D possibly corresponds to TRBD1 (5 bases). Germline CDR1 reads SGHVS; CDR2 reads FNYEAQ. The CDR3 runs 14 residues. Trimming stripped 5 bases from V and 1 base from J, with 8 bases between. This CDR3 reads CASSLRGTNEKLFF. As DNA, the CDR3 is TGTGCCAGCAGCCTTAGGGGAACTAATGAAAAACTGTTTTTT.

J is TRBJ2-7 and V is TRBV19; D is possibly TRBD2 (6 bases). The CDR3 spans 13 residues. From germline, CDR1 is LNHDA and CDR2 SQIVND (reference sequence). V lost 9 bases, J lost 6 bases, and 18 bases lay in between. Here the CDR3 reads CASTTGVASEQYF. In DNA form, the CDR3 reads TGTGCCAGCACTACGGGGGTCGCAAGCGAGCAGTACTTC.

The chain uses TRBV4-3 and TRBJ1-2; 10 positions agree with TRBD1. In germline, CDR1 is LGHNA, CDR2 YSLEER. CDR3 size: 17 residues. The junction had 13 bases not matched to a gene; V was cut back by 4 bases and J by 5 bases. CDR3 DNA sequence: TGCGCCAGCAGCCCCCGGGACAGGGGACGGGCTTTTTATGGCTACACCTTC. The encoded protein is CASSPRDRGRAFYGYTF.

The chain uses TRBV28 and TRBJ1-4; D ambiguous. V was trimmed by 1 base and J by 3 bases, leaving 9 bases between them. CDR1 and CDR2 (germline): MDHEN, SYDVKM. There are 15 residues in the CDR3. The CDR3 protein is CASSLYGSSNEKLFF. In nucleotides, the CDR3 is TGTGCCAGCAGTTTATATGGGAGCTCTAATGAAAAACTGTTTTTT.

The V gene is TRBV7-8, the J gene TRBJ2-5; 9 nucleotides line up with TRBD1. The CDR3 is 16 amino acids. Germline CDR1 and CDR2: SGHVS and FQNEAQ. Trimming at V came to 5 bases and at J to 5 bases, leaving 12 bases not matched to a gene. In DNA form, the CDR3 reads TGTGCCAGCAGCCGACGCCAAACAGGGGGCTGGGAGACCCAGTACTTC. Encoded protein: CASSRRQTGGWETQYF.

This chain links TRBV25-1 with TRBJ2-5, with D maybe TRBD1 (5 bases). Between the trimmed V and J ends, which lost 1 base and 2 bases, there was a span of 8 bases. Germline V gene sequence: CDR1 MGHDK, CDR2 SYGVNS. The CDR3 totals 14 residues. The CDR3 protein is CASSEWGRQETQYF. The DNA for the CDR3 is TGTGCCAGCAGTGAATGGGGCAGACAAGAGACCCAGTACTTC.

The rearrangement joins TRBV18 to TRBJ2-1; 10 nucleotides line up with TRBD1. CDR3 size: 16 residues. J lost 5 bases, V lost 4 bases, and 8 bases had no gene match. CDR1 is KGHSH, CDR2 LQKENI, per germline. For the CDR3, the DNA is TGTGCCAGCTCACAAGACAGGGGGCGCGCGGACAATGAGCAGTTCTTC. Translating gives CASSQDRGRADNEQFF. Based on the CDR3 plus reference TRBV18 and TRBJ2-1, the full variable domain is NAGVMQNPRHLVRRRGQEARLRCSPMKGHSHVYWYRQLPEEGLKFMVYLQKENIIDESGMPKERFSAEFPKEGPSILRIQQVVRGDSAAYFCASSQDRGRADNEQFFGPGTRLTVL.

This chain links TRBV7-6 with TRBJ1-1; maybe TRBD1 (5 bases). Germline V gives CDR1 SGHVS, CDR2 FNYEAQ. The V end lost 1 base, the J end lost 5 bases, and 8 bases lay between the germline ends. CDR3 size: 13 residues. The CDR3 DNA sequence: TGTGCCAGCAGCTTAGAAGGGGTAACTGAAGCTTTCTTT. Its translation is CASSLEGVTEAFF.

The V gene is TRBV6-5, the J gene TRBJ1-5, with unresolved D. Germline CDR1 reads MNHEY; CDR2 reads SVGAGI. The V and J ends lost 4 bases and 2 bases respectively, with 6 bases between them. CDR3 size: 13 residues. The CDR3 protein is CASSSVGNQPQHF. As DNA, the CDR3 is TGTGCCAGCAGTTCAGTCGGCAATCAGCCCCAGCATTTT.

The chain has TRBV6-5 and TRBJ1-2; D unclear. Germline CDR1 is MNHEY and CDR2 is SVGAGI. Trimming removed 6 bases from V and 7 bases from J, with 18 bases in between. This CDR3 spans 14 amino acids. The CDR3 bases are TGTGCCAGCAGCCCCAGGTCCCCGCCGAGTGGCTACACCTTC. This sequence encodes CASSPRSPPSGYTF.

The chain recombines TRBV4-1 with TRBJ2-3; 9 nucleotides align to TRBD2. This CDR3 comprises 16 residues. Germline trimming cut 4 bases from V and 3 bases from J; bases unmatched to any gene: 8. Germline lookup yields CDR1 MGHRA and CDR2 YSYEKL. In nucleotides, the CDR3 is TGCGCCAGCAGCCCGGTAGCGGGAGTCGTAACAGATACGCAGTATTTT. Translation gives CASSPVAGVVTDTQYF.